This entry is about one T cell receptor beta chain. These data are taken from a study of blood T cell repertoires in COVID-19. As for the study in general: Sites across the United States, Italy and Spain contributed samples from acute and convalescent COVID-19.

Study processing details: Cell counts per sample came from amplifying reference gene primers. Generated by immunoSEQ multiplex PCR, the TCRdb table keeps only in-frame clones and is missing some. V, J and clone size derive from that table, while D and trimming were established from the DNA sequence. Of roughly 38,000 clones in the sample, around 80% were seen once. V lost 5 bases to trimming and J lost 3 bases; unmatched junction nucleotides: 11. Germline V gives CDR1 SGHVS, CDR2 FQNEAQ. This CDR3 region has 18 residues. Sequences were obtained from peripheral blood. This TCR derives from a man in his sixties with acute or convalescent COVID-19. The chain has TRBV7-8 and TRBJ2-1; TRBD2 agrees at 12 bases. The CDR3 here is CASSPSSGRGSGYNEQFF. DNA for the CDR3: TGTGCCAGCAGCCCATCTAGCGGGAGGGGAAGCGGCTACAATGAGCAGTTCTTC.